This T cell receptor (beta chain) emerged from a study of sequential checkpoint blockade in melanoma. Study-level information: Randomization was 1:1 between first-line nivolumab→ipilimumab and ipilimumab→nivolumab.

The V and J ends lost 6 bases and 1 base, in that order; junction bases with no gene match: 6. The CDR3 runs 15 residues. Germline-derived CDR1 and CDR2 are MNHGY and SAAAGT. Sequencing was performed with immunoSEQ multiplex PCR; in TCRdb, only in-frame clones are kept and a portion is missing. The sample has around 8,800 clones, around 24% seen once; the top ten hold less than 20%. Stated treatment: randomized to nivolumab then ipilimumab (arm A) or the reverse (arm B). The source is a human donor with melanoma. The chain combines TRBV6-8 with TRBJ1-2, with 9 nucleotides matching TRBD1. The sequencing here drew on tumor tissue (inferred from file names), taken from a patient given nivolumab and ipilimumab in sequence. The CDR3 region is CASSPGTGINYGYTF. For the CDR3, the DNA is TGTGCCAGCAGCCCCGGGACAGGGATTAACTATGGCTACACCTTC.